Shown below are 27 T cell receptor beta chains from a single sample sequenced in a study of blood T cell repertoires in COVID-19. Clones were read by immunoSEQ multiplex PCR, and TCRdb kept only the in-frame ones, dropping some. Seen here are over 200,000 clones, around 90% observed once, and the top ten hold approximately 11%. Sequencing was done on a sample of PBMCs or T cells enriched from blood (not recorded which). These receptors all come from a man under 40 who had recovered from COVID-19.

This clone was observed once. The chain recombines TRBV11-2 with TRBJ1-1; D may be TRBD1 (5 bases). The CDR3 extends over 14 amino acids. Deletions cut 4 bases from V and 1 base from J, with 10 bases between. In germline, CDR1 is SGHAT, CDR2 FQNNGV. CDR3 amino acids: CASSWSGGNTEAFF. The CDR3 region has the DNA TGTGCCAGCAGCTGGTCCGGGGGGAACACTGAAGCTTTCTTT.

This clone was picked up a small number of times. The CDR3 loop is CASSLGGGSYEQYF. The CDR3 nucleotides are TGTGCCAGCAGCTTAGGTGGCGGCTCCTACGAGCAGTACTTC. The rearrangement uses TRBV7-8 and TRBJ2-7; D unresolved. V was pared by 1 base and J by 0 bases, with 7 bases between. The CDR3 extends over 14 amino acids. Germline CDR1 SGHVS, CDR2 FQNEAQ.

The chain joins TRBV3-1 (or the pseudogene TRBV3-2) to TRBJ1-1, with TRBD1 identical over 8 bases. The CDR3 runs to 15 residues. CDR1 is LGHDT and CDR2 is YNNKEL in the germline V gene (reference sequence). Unmatched junction bases numbered 4, after V lost 3 bases and J lost 1 base. The CDR3 spells CASSHGDRRNTEAFF. In DNA, the CDR3 is TGTGCCAGCAGCCATGGGGACAGGCGGAACACTGAAGCTTTCTTT.

The CDR3 coding sequence is TGTGCCAGCAAATTTTTTCCGGGACAGAACAATGAGCAGTTCTTC. Its protein product is CASKFFPGQNNEQFF. This chain links TRBV5-6 with TRBJ2-1, with 7 bases matching TRBD1. Trimming removed 6 bases from V and 5 bases from J; junction bases left unmatched: 11. The germline gives CDR1 SGHDT, CDR2 YYEEEE. The CDR3 is made up of 15 amino acids.

The chain carries TRBV30 and TRBJ1-2, with D unresolved. The V gene's germline CDR1 is GTSNPN and CDR2 SVGIG (reference sequence). The CDR3 totals 12 residues. V was shortened by 5 bases and J by 4 bases, with 11 bases between the two germline ends. The CDR3 nucleotides read TGTGCCTGGGCCGGGGTTTCCTATGGCTACACCTTC. Translated: CAWAGVSYGYTF.

This clone was counted many times. This chain connects TRBV7-6 to TRBJ1-1, with D maybe TRBD1 (5 bases). This CDR3 comprises 16 residues. The V gene's germline CDR1 is SGHVS and CDR2 FNYEAQ. V lost 0 bases and J lost 3, with 14 bases in between. CDR3 residues: CASSLAGVGGDTEAFF. The DNA of the CDR3 is TGTGCCAGCAGCTTAGCCGGTGTCGGGGGGGACACTGAAGCTTTCTTT.

The CDR3 loop reads CAIGGQTQNTEAFF. The CDR3 nucleotides are TGTGCCATAGGGGGACAGACACAAAACACTGAAGCTTTCTTT. The genes are TRBV7-9 and TRBJ1-1, with TRBD1 matching 7 bases. This CDR3 comprises 14 residues. V lost 10 bases to trimming and J lost 2 bases; unmatched junction nucleotides: 10. Germline V gene lookup returns CDR1 SEHNR and CDR2 FQNEAQ (reference sequence). The complete variable domain, with remaining parts taken from reference TRBV7-9 and TRBJ1-1, reads DTGVSQNPRHKITKRGQNVTFRCDPISEHNRLYWYRQTLGQGPEFLTYFQNEAQLEKSRLLSDRFSAERPKGSFSTLEIQRTEQGDSAMYLCAIGGQTQNTEAFFGQGTRLTVV.

The chain is built from TRBV4-1 and TRBJ2-5; 7 bases are shared with TRBD2. Germline V gives CDR1 MGHRA, CDR2 YSYEKL. The CDR3 extends over 17 amino acids. V dropped 1 base and J dropped 5; count of bases not matched to a gene: 13. The CDR3, as DNA: TGCGCCAGCAGCCAAGTTTTTAGCGGGCTGGGTGGGGAGACCCAGTACTTC. It yields the protein CASSQVFSGLGGETQYF.

The chain joins TRBV25-1 to TRBJ1-2; possibly TRBD1 for D (5 bases). In germline, CDR1 is MGHDK, CDR2 SYGVNS. Between the trimmed V and J ends, which lost 3 bases and 4 bases, there was a span of 12 bases. The CDR3 runs to 14 residues. The CDR3: CASSDWGGSYGYTF. The CDR3 nucleotides are TGTGCCAGCAGTGATTGGGGGGGGAGCTATGGCTACACCTTC.

The rearrangement joins TRBV9 to TRBJ1-3; 7 positions agree with TRBD1. This CDR3 has 15 residues. V lost 3 bases and J lost 7; bases outside the gene matches: 10. Germline V lookup: CDR1 SGDLS, CDR2 YYNGEE. CDR3: CASSGGTASTNTIYF. CDR3 nucleotides: TGTGCCAGCAGCGGTGGGACAGCCTCTACGAACACCATATATTTT.

In its sample, this clone was seen a few times. The CDR3 loop is CASSRDEEETQYF. Here the CDR3 DNA reads TGCGCCAGCAGCCGCGATGAGGAAGAGACCCAGTACTTC. The genes are TRBV4-1 and TRBJ2-5, with D unresolved. With 4 bases removed from V and 3 bases from J, the gap between germline ends came to 9 bases. There are 13 residues in the CDR3. CDR1 and CDR2 from the germline V gene are MGHRA and YSYEKL.

The V call is TRBV7-2, the J call TRBJ1-6; perhaps TRBD1 as D (6 bases). Looked up from germline, CDR1 is SGHTA and CDR2 is FQGNSA. There are 13 residues in the CDR3. The germline V and J ends were trimmed by 3 bases and 13 bases, with 13 bases remaining between them. CDR3 DNA sequence: TGTGCCAGCAGCTTGACAGGTCTAGGGCCCCTCCACTTT. This codes for CASSLTGLGPLHF.

This clone was observed once. The chain carries TRBV14 and TRBJ1-2; 10 bases fit TRBD1. Germline-derived CDR1 and CDR2 are SGHDN and FVKESK. Germline trimming cut 4 bases from V and 7 bases from J; bases unmatched to any gene: 6. The CDR3 covers 14 residues. In DNA form, the CDR3 reads TGTGCCAGCAGCCCACGACAGGGGGCCTTTGGCTACACCTTC. Amino acid sequence: CASSPRQGAFGYTF.

The rearrangement uses TRBV5-1 and TRBJ1-5, with 9 positions matching TRBD1. The CDR3 consists of 14 residues. J lost 7 bases, V lost 3 bases, and 5 bases had no gene match. Germline V gene data show CDR1 as SGHRS and CDR2 as YFSETQ. The CDR3 loop reads CASSSGQGGQPQHF. In DNA, the CDR3 is TGCGCCAGCAGCTCGGGACAGGGTGGGCAGCCCCAGCATTTT.

The rearrangement links TRBV2 to TRBJ2-1, with 7 bases aligning to TRBD1. J lost 8 bases, V lost 7 bases, and 8 bases had no gene match. Per the germline V gene, CDR1 is SNHLY and CDR2 is FYNNEI. The CDR3 has 13 amino acids. In DNA, the CDR3 is TGTGCCAGCACTGCGACAGGGCGCTATGAGCAGTTCTTC. This gives the protein CASTATGRYEQFF. Looking up the rest from reference TRBV2 and TRBJ2-1 gives the full variable domain: EPEVTQTPSHQVTQMGQEVILRCVPISNHLYFYWYRQILGQKVEFLVSFYNNEISEKSEIFDDQFSVERPDGSNFTLKIRSTKLEDSAMYFCASTATGRYEQFFGPGTRLTVL.

The rearrangement joins TRBV2 to TRBJ1-3, with 8 bases fitting TRBD1. This CDR3 has 16 residues. Germline V lookup: CDR1 SNHLY, CDR2 FYNNEI. V lost 6 bases and J lost 0; bases outside the gene matches: 7. CDR3 sequence reads: CASSGDRTYSGNTIYF. In DNA, the CDR3 is TGTGCCAGCAGCGGGGACAGGACTTACTCTGGAAACACCATATATTTT.

The chain couples TRBV6-5 to TRBJ2-2; D possibly corresponds to TRBD2 (6 bases). The ends were cut back, 6 bases at V and 6 bases at J, with 11 bases in the middle. CDR3 size: 13 residues. Germline V lookup: CDR1 MNHEY, CDR2 SVGAGI. CDR3 in amino acids: CASSRREAGELFF. The CDR3 region has the DNA TGTGCCAGCAGCCGCAGGGAGGCCGGGGAGCTGTTTTTT.

The V call is TRBV5-1, the J call TRBJ2-7, with unresolved D. V gave up 4 bases and J gave up 7 bases, with 15 bases separating them. This CDR3 contains 13 residues. The germline V gene encodes CDR1 SGHRS and CDR2 YFSETQ. The CDR3, as DNA: TGCGCCAGCAGCCCCTACCGGTCGGGTGAGCAGTACTTC. This codes for CASSPYRSGEQYF. Drawing the rest from reference TRBV5-1 and TRBJ2-7, the complete variable domain is KAGVTQTPRYLIKTRGQQVTLSCSPISGHRSVSWYQQTPGQGLQFLFEYFSETQRNKGNFPGRFSGRQFSNSRSEMNVSTLELGDSALYLCASSPYRSGEQYFGPGTRLTVT.

The V call is TRBV2, the J call TRBJ2-3; TRBD2 might be the D (6 bases). The CDR3 is 16 amino acids. Trimming took off 7 bases at V and 0 bases at J, with 17 bases between the two ends. Per germline, CDR1 SNHLY and CDR2 FYNNEI. In DNA form, the CDR3 reads TGTGCCAGCACTCAGGACTACTATTTAAGCACAGATACGCAGTATTTT. This gives the protein CASTQDYYLSTDTQYF.

The chain joins TRBV14 to TRBJ2-1, with TRBD1 matching over 7 bases. The CDR3 is 17 amino acids. The germline V gene has CDR1 SGHDN and CDR2 FVKESK. Trimming removed 0 bases from V and 3 bases from J; junction bases left unmatched: 8. The CDR3 coding sequence is TGTGCCAGCAGCCAAGATTTAGGGACAGCCAACTACAATGAGCAGTTCTTC. This encodes CASSQDLGTANYNEQFF.

J is TRBJ2-4 and V is TRBV7-2; 7 bases line up with TRBD1. The V segment lost 1 base and the J segment 8 bases; nucleotides outside the gene matches: 8. CDR3 length equals 15 residues. CDR1 and CDR2 (germline): SGHTA, FQGNSA. CDR3 DNA sequence: TGTGCCAGCAGCTTAGGGGCGACAGGGTGGGACATTCAGTACTTC. It is translated as CASSLGATGWDIQYF.

This clone has only one observation. V and J are TRBV18 and TRBJ1-1, with D tentatively TRBD1 (5 bases). V was pared by 2 bases and J by 2 bases, with 12 bases between. The CDR3 has 15 residues. Germline CDR1 KGHSH, CDR2 LQKENI. The CDR3 is CASSPATVPNTEAFF. CDR3 in DNA: TGTGCCAGCTCACCAGCGACAGTGCCCAACACTGAAGCTTTCTTT.

V gene TRBV7-2 combines with J gene TRBJ1-2, with 7 bases lining up with TRBD1. Germline CDR1 is SGHTA and CDR2 is FQGNSA. V was pared by 6 bases and J by 6 bases, with 7 bases of the junction left unmatched. This CDR3 has 13 amino acids. This chain's CDR3 is CASRRDRADGYTF. DNA of the CDR3: TGTGCCAGCAGGAGAGACAGGGCGGATGGCTACACCTTC.

The chain joins TRBV12-3 or TRBV12-4 to TRBJ2-2, with D unresolved. The CDR3 has 12 residues. V lost 5 bases and J lost 2, with 3 bases in between. CDR3 in DNA: TGTGCCAGCAGTCTAAACACCGGGGAGCTGTTTTTT. Translated: CASSLNTGELFF.

This clone was found once. The chain combines TRBV5-1 with TRBJ1-2; D is perhaps TRBD1 (6 bases). The germline gives CDR1 SGHRS, CDR2 YFSETQ. The length of the CDR3 is 15 residues. With 3 bases removed from V and 5 bases from J, the gap between germline ends came to 17 bases. The chain's CDR3 is CASSSMTGGGYGYTF. As DNA, the CDR3 is TGCGCCAGCAGCTCAATGACAGGCGGGGGGTATGGCTACACCTTC.

In this sample, this clone turned up a few times. The rearrangement uses TRBV9 and TRBJ2-7, with TRBD2 matching over 15 bases. V lost 0 bases, J lost 5 bases, and 6 bases stayed unmatched. The germline V gene encodes CDR1 SGDLS and CDR2 YYNGEE. The CDR3 contains 17 residues. The CDR3 DNA sequence: TGTGCCAGCAGCGTAGCTGGGACTAGCGGGGGGAACCACGAGCAGTACTTC. This sequence encodes CASSVAGTSGGNHEQYF. Variable domain in full (rest from reference TRBV9 and TRBJ2-7): DSGVTQTPKHLITATGQRVTLRCSPRSGDLSVYWYQQSLDQGLQFLIQYYNGEERAKGNILERFSAQQFPDLHSELNLSSLELGDSALYFCASSVAGTSGGNHEQYFGPGTRLTVT.

The chain recombines TRBV11-2 with TRBJ1-1; tentative D call: TRBD1 (5 bases). Germline V gives CDR1 SGHAT, CDR2 FQNNGV. Trimming removed 3 bases at V and 2 bases at J, with 10 bases between. This CDR3 has 14 amino acids. This CDR3 reads CASSLTALNTEAFF. DNA of the CDR3: TGTGCCAGCAGCTTGACAGCGTTAAACACTGAAGCTTTCTTT.